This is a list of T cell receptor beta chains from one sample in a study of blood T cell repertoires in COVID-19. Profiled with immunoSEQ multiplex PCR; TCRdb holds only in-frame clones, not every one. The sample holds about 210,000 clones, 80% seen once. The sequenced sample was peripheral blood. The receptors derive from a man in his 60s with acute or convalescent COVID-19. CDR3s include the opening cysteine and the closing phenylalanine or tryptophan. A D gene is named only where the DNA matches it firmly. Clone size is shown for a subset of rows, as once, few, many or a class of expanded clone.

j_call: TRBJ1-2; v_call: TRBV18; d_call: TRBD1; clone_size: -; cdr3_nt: TGTGCCAGCTCACCACGAGGACAGGGACAGGGCTTTGGCTACACCTTC; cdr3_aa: CASSPRGQGQGFGYTF
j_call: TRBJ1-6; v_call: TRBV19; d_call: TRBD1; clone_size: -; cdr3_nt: TGTGCCAGTAACCCCCAAGGGGGGACAGTAAATTCACCCCTCCACTTT; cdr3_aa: CASNPQGGTVNSPLHF
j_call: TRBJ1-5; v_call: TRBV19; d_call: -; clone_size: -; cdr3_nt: TGTGCCAGTAGTCTGACAGAGTATAGCAATCAGCCCCAGCATTTT; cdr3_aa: CASSLTEYSNQPQHF
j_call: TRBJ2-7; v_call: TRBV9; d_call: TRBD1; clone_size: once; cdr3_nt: TGTGCCAGCAGCAATCCGACAGACAGGGTTGGTGGGGAGCAGTACTTC; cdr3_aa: CASSNPTDRVGGEQYF
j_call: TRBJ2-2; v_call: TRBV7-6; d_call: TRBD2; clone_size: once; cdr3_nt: TGTGCCAGCAGCAATAGCGGGAGGAACACCGGGGAGCTGTTTTTT; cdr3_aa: CASSNSGRNTGELFF
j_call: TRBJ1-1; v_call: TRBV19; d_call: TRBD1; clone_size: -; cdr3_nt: TGTGCCAGTAGGGTCAGAACAGGGGCCGCGAACACTGAAGCTTTCTTT; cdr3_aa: CASRVRTGAANTEAFF
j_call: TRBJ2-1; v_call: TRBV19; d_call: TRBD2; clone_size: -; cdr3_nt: TGTGCCAGTAGTACCCAGCGGGGATTAGATGAGCAGTTCTTC; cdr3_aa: CASSTQRGLDEQFF
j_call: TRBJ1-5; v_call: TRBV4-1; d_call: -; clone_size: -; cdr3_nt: TGCGCCAGCCGGAGGGGACCAAATAGCAATCAGCCCCAGCATTTT; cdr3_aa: CASRRGPNSNQPQHF
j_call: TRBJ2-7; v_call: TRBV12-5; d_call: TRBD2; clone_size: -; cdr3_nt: TGTGCTAGTGCCCCGCCGACCGGGGGGTCCCCCTACGAGCAGTACTTC; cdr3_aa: CASAPPTGGSPYEQYF
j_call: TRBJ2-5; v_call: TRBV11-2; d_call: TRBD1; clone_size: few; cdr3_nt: TGTGCCAGCAGGAAAGACAGGGGCGAGACCCAGTACTTC; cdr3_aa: CASRKDRGETQYF
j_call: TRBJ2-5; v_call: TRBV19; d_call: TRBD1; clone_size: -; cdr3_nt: TGTGCCAGTAGGATGGACAGGGGCCAAGAGACCCAGTACTTC; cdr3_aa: CASRMDRGQETQYF
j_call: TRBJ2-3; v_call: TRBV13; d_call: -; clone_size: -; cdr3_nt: TGTGCCAGCAGCCCGCAAACCTATAGCGGAGTCACAGATACGCAGTATTTT; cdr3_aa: CASSPQTYSGVTDTQYF
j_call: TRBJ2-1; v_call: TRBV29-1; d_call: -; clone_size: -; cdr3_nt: TGCAGCGTTGAAGATTCGGGGAGTAATGAGCAGTTCTTC; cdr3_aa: CSVEDSGSNEQFF
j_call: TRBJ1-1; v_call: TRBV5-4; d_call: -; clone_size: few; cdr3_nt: TGTGCCAGCAGCCCGACGGGAACCAACACTGAAGCTTTCTTT; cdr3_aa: CASSPTGTNTEAFF
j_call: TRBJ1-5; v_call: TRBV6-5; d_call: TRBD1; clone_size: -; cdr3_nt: TGTGCCAGCAGATGGGGACAGGAAAACAATCAGCCCCAGCATTTT; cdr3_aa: CASRWGQENNQPQHF
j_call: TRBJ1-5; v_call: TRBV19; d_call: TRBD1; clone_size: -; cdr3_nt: TGTGCCAGTAGTATGACAGGGGGTCGGAATCAGCCCCAGCATTTT; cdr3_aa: CASSMTGGRNQPQHF
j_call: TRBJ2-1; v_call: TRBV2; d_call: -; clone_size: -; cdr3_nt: TGTGCCAGCAACCTCCAGGGAAACTCCTACAATGAGCAGTTCTTC; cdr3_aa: CASNLQGNSYNEQFF
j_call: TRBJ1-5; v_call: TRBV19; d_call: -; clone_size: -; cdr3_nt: TGTGCCAGTAGTCCTTGGACAGCGAATCAGCCCCAGCATTTT; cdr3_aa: CASSPWTANQPQHF
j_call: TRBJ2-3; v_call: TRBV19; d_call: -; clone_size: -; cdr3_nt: TGTGCCAGTAGTCCCCTAGGCGACACAGATACGCAGTATTTT; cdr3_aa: CASSPLGDTDTQYF
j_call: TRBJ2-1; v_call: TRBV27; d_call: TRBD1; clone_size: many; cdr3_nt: TGTGCCAGCAGTTTATTTGCGGGACAGGGTGAACCATACTACAATGAGCAGTTCTTC; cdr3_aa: CASSLFAGQGEPYYNEQFF
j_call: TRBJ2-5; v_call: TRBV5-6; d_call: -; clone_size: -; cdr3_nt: TGTGCCAGCAGCTCTACAGGGATCCAAGAGACCCAGTACTTC; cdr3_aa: CASSSTGIQETQYF
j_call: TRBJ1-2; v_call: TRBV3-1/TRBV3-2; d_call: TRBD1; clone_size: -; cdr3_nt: TGTGCCAGCAGGGAGACAGGGGCACAGGGTGGCTACACCTTC; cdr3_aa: CASRETGAQGGYTF
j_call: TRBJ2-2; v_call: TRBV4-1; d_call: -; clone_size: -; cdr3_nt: TGCGCCAGCAGCCAAGGACTTACCGGGGAGCTGTTTTTT; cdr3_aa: CASSQGLTGELFF
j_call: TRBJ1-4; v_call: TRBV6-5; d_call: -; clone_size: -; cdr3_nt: TGTGCCAGCAGTTACTCGGGGGGTCCCAATGAAAAACTGTTTTTT; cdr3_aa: CASSYSGGPNEKLFF
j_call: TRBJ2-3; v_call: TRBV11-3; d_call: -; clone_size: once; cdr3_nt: TGTGCCAGCAGCTTGCGGCAGAGCACAGATACGCAGTATTTT; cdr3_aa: CASSLRQSTDTQYF
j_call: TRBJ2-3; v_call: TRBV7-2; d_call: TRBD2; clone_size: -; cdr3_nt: TGTGCCAGCAGCCCGAGAGGACTAGCGGGCACAGATACGCAGTATTTT; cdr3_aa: CASSPRGLAGTDTQYF